Following are 24 T cell receptor beta chains from one sample sequenced in a study of metastatic and nonmetastatic thyroid tumors. TCRdb re-processed the PCR reads through MiXCR. The sample includes some 5,700 clones, about 33% of them seen just once. No treatment of any kind had been given to any patient before thyroid surgery. Sequenced sample: adjacent normal tissue. Receptor source: a male donor with papillary thyroid cancer or a benign thyroid nodule (not recorded which). Some clones in this sample may be carry-over from other donors' samples.

In this sample, this clone turned up a few times. The gene calls are TRBV20-1 and TRBJ2-2; 7 nucleotides line up with TRBD1. CDR1 is DFQATT and CDR2 is SNEGSKA in the germline V gene (reference sequence). The CDR3 covers 16 residues. The trim removed 0 bases at V and 7 bases at J, leaving 11 bases unmatched. The CDR3 region is CSARDTQTGTDGELFF. As DNA, the CDR3 is TGCAGTGCTAGAGATACCCAGACAGGGACAGACGGGGAGCTGTTTTTT.

This clone was seen more than once but under ten times. The V and J genes are TRBV10-2 and TRBJ1-6; D unresolved. V lost 0 bases and J lost 7, with 4 bases in between. Germline CDR1 and CDR2: WSHSY and SAAADI. This CDR3 contains 13 residues. The CDR3 DNA sequence: TGCGCCAGCAGTGAGTCGACGAATTCACCCCTCCACTTT. As protein: CASSESTNSPLHF.

This clone is labeled medium-sized. The CDR3, as DNA: TGTGCCAGCAGCTTAGCCCAAGACGCAGATACGCAGTATTTT. The encoded protein is CASSLAQDADTQYF. The chain joins TRBV7-9 to TRBJ2-3; D ambiguous. The CDR3 is 14 residues long. Looked up from germline, CDR1 is SEHNR and CDR2 is FQNEAQ (reference sequence). Trimming removed 0 bases from V and 4 bases from J, with 8 bases in between.

This clone is judged medium-sized (0.01 to 0.1%). The chain links TRBV7-9 to TRBJ2-5; D possibly corresponds to TRBD1 (6 bases). CDR1 is SEHNR, CDR2 FQNEAQ, per germline (reference sequence). Trimming took 5 bases from V and 5 from J, leaving 18 bases between them. There are 15 residues in the CDR3. The CDR3 loop reads CASSPKGHGSETQYF. Here the CDR3 DNA reads TGTGCCAGCAGCCCTAAGGGACACGGAAGCGAGACCCAGTACTTC.

Here the CDR3 DNA reads TGTGCCAGCAGTTACGGGGGCACTCGGACTGAAGCTTTCTTT. It yields the protein CASSYGGTRTEAFF. The J gene is TRBJ1-1, the V gene TRBV6-6; the D gene is possibly TRBD1 (6 bases). The CDR3 sequence is 14 residues long. V lost 2 bases, J lost 5 bases, and 12 bases lay in between. From germline, CDR1 is MNHNY and CDR2 SVGAGI (reference sequence).

This clone was seen only a few times. J is TRBJ2-2 and V is TRBV6-1, with D unresolved. Germline CDR1 reads MNHNS; CDR2 reads SASEGT. V shed 7 bases and J shed 6 bases, with 6 bases lying between them. The CDR3 length is 11 residues. The CDR3 sequence is CASIEAGELFF. Here the CDR3 DNA reads TGTGCCAGCATCGAGGCCGGGGAGCTGTTTTTT.

V usage is TRBV18 and J usage is TRBJ2-7, with TRBD2 identical over 15 bases. Germline V lookup: CDR1 KGHSH, CDR2 LQKENI. This CDR3 region has 19 residues. V shed 0 bases and J 1 base; nucleotides not matched to a gene: 7. CDR3 protein: CASSPPGLAGGVKSYEQYF. The CDR3 DNA reads TGTGCCAGCTCACCACCGGGACTAGCGGGGGGCGTTAAATCCTACGAGCAGTACTTC.

This chain joins TRBV18 and TRBJ2-2, with TRBD2 identical over 8 bases. V dropped 3 bases and J dropped 3; count of bases not matched to a gene: 9. Germline V CDR1 and CDR2: KGHSH, LQKENI. The length of the CDR3 is 17 residues. The CDR3 reads CASSPPGIAGHTGELFF. In DNA, the CDR3 is TGTGCCAGCTCACCCCCCGGTATAGCGGGGCACACCGGGGAGCTGTTTTTT.

The V gene is TRBV5-1, the J gene TRBJ1-4; a possible D gene is TRBD1 (6 bases). Germline CDR1 is SGHRS and CDR2 is YFSETQ. The CDR3 totals 13 residues. The V end was cut by 5 bases, the J end by 7 bases, with 12 bases between. The CDR3 spells CASSAAGAEKLFF. The DNA for the CDR3 is TGCGCCAGCAGTGCAGCAGGGGCTGAAAAACTGTTTTTT.

The CDR3 protein is CAWSDGPGRGDNSPLHF. The CDR3 nucleotides are TGTGCCTGGAGTGATGGACCGGGTCGAGGGGACAATTCACCCCTCCACTTT. The rearrangement joins TRBV30 to TRBJ1-6; maybe TRBD1 (5 bases). Trimming stripped 1 base from V and 7 bases from J, with 20 bases between. The CDR3 runs 17 residues. Germline V lookup: CDR1 GTSNPN, CDR2 SVGIG (reference sequence).

By its share, this clone is large (0.1 to 1%). The rearrangement links TRBV12-3 or TRBV12-4 to TRBJ2-5, with unresolved D. Trimming took 8 bases from V and 4 from J, leaving 8 bases between them. The CDR3 consists of 11 residues. CDR3 in amino acids: CASGLTETQYF. CDR3 sequence (DNA): TGTGCCAGCGGATTAACAGAGACCCAGTACTTC.

This clone turned up a few times. One junction end disagrees with the germline gene, perhaps due to a read error. J is TRBJ1-2 and V is TRBV6-1, with TRBD1 matching 7 bases. In germline, CDR1 is MNHNS, CDR2 SASEGT. The CDR3 contains 14 residues. The CDR3 loop is CASSQGVLGYGHTF. CDR3 coding DNA: TGTGCCAGCAGCCAGGGGGTTTTGGGCTACGGCCACACATTC.

The chain is built from TRBV20-1 and TRBJ2-2, with 9 nucleotides matching TRBD1. V gave up 6 bases and J gave up 3 bases; unmatched junction bases: 5. The germline V gene has CDR1 DFQATT and CDR2 SNEGSKA (reference sequence). The CDR3 sequence is 14 residues long. The DNA for the CDR3 is TGCAGTGCCGGACAGGGGCCACACACCGGGGAGCTGTTTTTT. It specifies CSAGQGPHTGELFF.

V gene TRBV7-3 combines with J gene TRBJ1-1, with no clear D. CDR1 is SGHTA and CDR2 is FQGTGA in the germline V gene. Trimming took 2 bases from V and 7 from J, leaving 17 bases between them. The CDR3 is made up of 15 amino acids. In nucleotides, the CDR3 is TGTGCCAGCAGCTTACGACAAGGGCCAGTGAGTGAAGCTTTCTTT. Translated, it gives CASSLRQGPVSEAFF. Combining the CDR3 with reference TRBV7-3 and TRBJ1-1 gives the whole variable domain GAGVSQTPSNKVTEKGKYVELRCDPISGHTALYWYRQSLGQGPEFLIYFQGTGAADDSGLPNDRFFAVRPEGSVSTLKIQRTERGDSAVYLCASSLRQGPVSEAFFGQGTRLTVV.

The gene calls are TRBV20-1 and TRBJ2-1; D uncertain. With 2 bases removed from V and 2 bases from J, the gap between germline ends came to 10 bases. Germline V lookup: CDR1 DFQATT, CDR2 SNEGSKA (reference sequence). This CDR3 has 14 residues. DNA of the CDR3: TGCAGTGCTAGAAAATTCGATGCCTACAATGAGCAGTTCTTC. Its protein is CSARKFDAYNEQFF.

This clone was counted between two and nine times. This chain connects TRBV2 to TRBJ2-2, with 10 bases aligning to TRBD1. CDR1 and CDR2 (germline): SNHLY, FYNNEI. This CDR3 is 15 amino acids long. J gave up 5 bases and V 7 bases, and 7 bases lay outside the gene matches. For the CDR3, the DNA is TGTGCCAGCAAGCGACAGGGGGCGCGTACCGGGGAGCTGTTTTTT. It is translated as CASKRQGARTGELFF.

The chain employs TRBV7-3 and TRBJ2-2, with 9 bases fitting TRBD2. The V gene end was trimmed by 7 bases and the J gene end by 6 bases; junction bases not matched to a gene: 18. The V gene's germline CDR1 is SGHTA and CDR2 FQGTGA. The CDR3 covers 18 residues. CDR3 protein: CASTLRAGGPVVSGELFF. The DNA for the CDR3 is TGTGCCAGCACCCTTAGGGCGGGAGGGCCCGTAGTGTCCGGGGAGCTGTTTTTT.

The chain is built from TRBV5-1 and TRBJ2-3; a weak D match, TRBD2 (5 bases). The V gene's germline CDR1 is SGHRS and CDR2 YFSETQ. V lost 7 bases and J 2 bases, leaving 8 bases between the germline ends. The CDR3 runs 12 residues. CDR3 DNA: TGCGCCAGCGCCGACTACACAGATACGCAGTATTTT. It translates to CASADYTDTQYF.

The rearrangement joins TRBV7-6 to TRBJ2-7, with 8 bases fitting TRBD2. This CDR3 is built from 16 residues. The germline gives CDR1 SGHVS, CDR2 FNYEAQ. J was trimmed by 5 bases and V by 1 base; bases with no gene match: 10. CDR3 nucleotides: TGTGCCAGCAGCTTAGAACGCGGGAGGCTGATAGACGAGCAGTACTTC. Amino acid sequence: CASSLERGRLIDEQYF.

J is TRBJ2-7 and V is TRBV20-1, with TRBD2 identical over 7 bases. V shed 2 bases, J shed 2 bases, and the junction held 9 bases outside the gene matches. Per germline, CDR1 DFQATT and CDR2 SNEGSKA (reference sequence). The CDR3 runs 15 residues. CDR3 DNA: TGCAGTGCTAGATCCGAGCGGGGCTTAACCTACGAGCAGTACTTC. Encoded protein: CSARSERGLTYEQYF.

The CDR3 DNA follows: TGTGCCAGCAGCTCCGAGGGAGGATTGGGGCAGTACTTC. It yields the protein CASSSEGGLGQYF. J is TRBJ2-7 and V is TRBV12-3 or TRBV12-4; D might be TRBD2 (6 bases). CDR3 length: 13 residues. V shed 6 bases and J shed 9 bases, with 18 bases lying between them.

The chain employs TRBV10-2 and TRBJ2-1; D perhaps matches TRBD1 (5 bases). The CDR3 runs 16 residues. V lost 3 bases to trimming and J lost 6 bases, with 18 bases between them. Germline lookup yields CDR1 WSHSY and CDR2 SAAADI. The chain's CDR3 is CASSDPAGICSNEQFF. Written as DNA, the CDR3 is TGCGCCAGCAGTGACCCGGCAGGGATCTGCAGCAATGAGCAGTTCTTC.

Written as DNA, the CDR3 is TGTGCCAGCAGCTACCACGAGGGCTCCAATGAGCAGTTCTTC. Protein product: CASSYHEGSNEQFF. The gene calls are TRBV6-1 and TRBJ2-1; D is possibly TRBD2 (5 bases). The germline CDR1 and CDR2 sequences are MNHNS and SASEGT. The CDR3 runs 14 residues. V lost 6 bases and J lost 6, with 15 bases in between.

Note on this clone: Since the CDR3 does not end with the conserved phenylalanine or tryptophan, this likely comes from a read error. The chain is built from TRBV20-1 and TRBJ2-5; TRBD2 agrees at 8 bases. The CDR3 consists of 14 residues. V lost 6 bases and J lost 10; bases outside the gene matches: 16. Germline assignment: CDR1 DFQATT and CDR2 SNEGSKA (reference sequence). The CDR3 sequence is CSASTSGHPGNQYL. As DNA, the CDR3 is TGCAGTGCCTCCACTAGCGGCCACCCTGGGAACCAGTACCTC.